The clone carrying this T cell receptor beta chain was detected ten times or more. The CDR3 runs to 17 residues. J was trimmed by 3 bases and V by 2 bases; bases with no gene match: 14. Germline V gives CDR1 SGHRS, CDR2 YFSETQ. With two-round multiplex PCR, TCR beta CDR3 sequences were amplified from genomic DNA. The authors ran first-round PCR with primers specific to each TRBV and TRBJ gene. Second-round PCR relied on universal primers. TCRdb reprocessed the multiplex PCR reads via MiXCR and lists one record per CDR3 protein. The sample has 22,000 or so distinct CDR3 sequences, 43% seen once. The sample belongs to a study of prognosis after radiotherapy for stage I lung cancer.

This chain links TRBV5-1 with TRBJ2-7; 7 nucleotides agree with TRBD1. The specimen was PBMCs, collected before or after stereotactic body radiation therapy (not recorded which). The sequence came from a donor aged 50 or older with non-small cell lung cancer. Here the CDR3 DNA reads TGCGCCAGCAGCTTCGGGATGGGACAGAATCTGGTCTACGAGCAGTACTTC. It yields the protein CASSFGMGQNLVYEQYF.